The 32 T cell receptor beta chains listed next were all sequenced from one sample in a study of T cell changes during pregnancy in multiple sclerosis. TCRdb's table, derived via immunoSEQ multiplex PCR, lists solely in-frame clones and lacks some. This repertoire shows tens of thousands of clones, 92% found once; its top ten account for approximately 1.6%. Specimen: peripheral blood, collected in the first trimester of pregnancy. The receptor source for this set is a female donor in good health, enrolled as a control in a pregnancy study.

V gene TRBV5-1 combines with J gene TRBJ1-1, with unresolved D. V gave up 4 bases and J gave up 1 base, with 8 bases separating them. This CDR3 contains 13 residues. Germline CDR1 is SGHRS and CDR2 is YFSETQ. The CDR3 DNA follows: TGCGCCAGCAGCGCGGGCCCGAACACTGAAGCTTTCTTT. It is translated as CASSAGPNTEAFF.

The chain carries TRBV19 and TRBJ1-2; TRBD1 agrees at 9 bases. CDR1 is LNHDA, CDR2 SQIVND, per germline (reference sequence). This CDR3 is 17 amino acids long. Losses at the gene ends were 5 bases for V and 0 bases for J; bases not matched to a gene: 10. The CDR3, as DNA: TGTGCCAGTAGTGGTTGGGACAGGGAAGCTACTAACTATGGCTACACCTTC. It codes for CASSGWDREATNYGYTF.

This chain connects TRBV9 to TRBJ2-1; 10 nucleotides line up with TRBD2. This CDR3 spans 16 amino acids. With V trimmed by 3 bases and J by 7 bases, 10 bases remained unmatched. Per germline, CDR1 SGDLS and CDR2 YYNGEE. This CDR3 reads CASSASGSPIANEQFF. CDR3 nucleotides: TGTGCCAGCAGCGCTAGCGGGAGCCCCATCGCGAATGAGCAGTTCTTC. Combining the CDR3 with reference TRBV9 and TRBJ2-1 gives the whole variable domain DSGVTQTPKHLITATGQRVTLRCSPRSGDLSVYWYQQSLDQGLQFLIQYYNGEERAKGNILERFSAQQFPDLHSELNLSSLELGDSALYFCASSASGSPIANEQFFGPGTRLTVL.

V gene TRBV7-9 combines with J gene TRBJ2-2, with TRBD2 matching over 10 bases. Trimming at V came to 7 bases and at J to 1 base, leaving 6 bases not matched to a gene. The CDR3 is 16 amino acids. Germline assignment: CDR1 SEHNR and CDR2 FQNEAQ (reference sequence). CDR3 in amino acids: CASTRRLAGNTGELFF. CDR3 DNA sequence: TGTGCCAGCACCAGAAGACTAGCGGGGAACACCGGGGAGCTGTTTTTT.

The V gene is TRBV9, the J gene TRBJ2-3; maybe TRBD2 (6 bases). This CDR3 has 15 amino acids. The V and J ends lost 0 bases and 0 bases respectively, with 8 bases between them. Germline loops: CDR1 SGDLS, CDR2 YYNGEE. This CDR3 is CASSVDGGSTDTQYF. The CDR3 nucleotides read TGTGCCAGCAGCGTAGATGGGGGGAGCACAGATACGCAGTATTTT.

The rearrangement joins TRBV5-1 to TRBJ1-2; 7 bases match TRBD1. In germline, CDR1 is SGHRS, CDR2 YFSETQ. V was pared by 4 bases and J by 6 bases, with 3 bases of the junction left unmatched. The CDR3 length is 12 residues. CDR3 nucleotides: TGCGCCAGCAGCCTGCAGGGGGATGGCTACACCTTC. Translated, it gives CASSLQGDGYTF. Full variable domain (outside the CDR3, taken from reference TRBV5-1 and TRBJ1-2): KAGVTQTPRYLIKTRGQQVTLSCSPISGHRSVSWYQQTPGQGLQFLFEYFSETQRNKGNFPGRFSGRQFSNSRSEMNVSTLELGDSALYLCASSLQGDGYTFGSGTRLTVV.

The CDR3: CASRDLQTGIYEQYF. The CDR3 DNA is TGTGCCAGCAGAGACTTGCAAACGGGGATCTACGAGCAGTACTTC. The chain links TRBV6-1 to TRBJ2-7; a possible D gene is TRBD2 (5 bases). Trimming removed 6 bases at V and 3 bases at J, with 18 bases between. CDR1 and CDR2 from the germline V gene are MNHNS and SASEGT. The CDR3 sequence is 15 residues long.

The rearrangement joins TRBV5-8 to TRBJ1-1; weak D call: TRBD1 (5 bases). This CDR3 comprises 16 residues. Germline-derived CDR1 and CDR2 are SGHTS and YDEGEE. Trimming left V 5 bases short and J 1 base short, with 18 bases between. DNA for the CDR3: TGTGCCAGCAGTCGTAATAGGGGAAACCGGAACACTGAAGCTTTCTTT. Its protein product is CASSRNRGNRNTEAFF. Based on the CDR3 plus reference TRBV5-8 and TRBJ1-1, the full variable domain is EAGVTQSPTHLIKTRGQQATLRCSPISGHTSVYWYQQALGLGLQFLLWYDEGEERNRGNFPPRFSGRQFPNYSSELNVNALELEDSALYLCASSRNRGNRNTEAFFGQGTRLTVV.

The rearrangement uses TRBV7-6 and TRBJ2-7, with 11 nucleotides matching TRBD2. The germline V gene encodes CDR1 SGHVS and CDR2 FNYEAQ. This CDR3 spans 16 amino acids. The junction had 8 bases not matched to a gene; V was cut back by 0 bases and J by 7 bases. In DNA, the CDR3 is TGTGCCAGCAGCTTAGCTAGCGGGAGGGGGTCCGGGGAGCAGTACTTC. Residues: CASSLASGRGSGEQYF.

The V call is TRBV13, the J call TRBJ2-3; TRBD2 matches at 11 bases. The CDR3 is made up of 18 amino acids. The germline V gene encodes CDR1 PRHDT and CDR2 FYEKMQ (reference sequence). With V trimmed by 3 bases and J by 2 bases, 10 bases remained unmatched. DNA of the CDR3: TGTGCCAGCAGCTTCCAACCGAATAGCGGGAGGGCCACAGATACGCAGTATTTT. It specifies CASSFQPNSGRATDTQYF. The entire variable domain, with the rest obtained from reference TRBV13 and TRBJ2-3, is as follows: AAGVIQSPRHLIKEKRETATLKCYPIPRHDTVYWYQQGPGQDPQFLISFYEKMQSDKGSIPDRFSAQQFSDYHSELNMSSLELGDSALYFCASSFQPNSGRATDTQYFGPGTRLTVL.

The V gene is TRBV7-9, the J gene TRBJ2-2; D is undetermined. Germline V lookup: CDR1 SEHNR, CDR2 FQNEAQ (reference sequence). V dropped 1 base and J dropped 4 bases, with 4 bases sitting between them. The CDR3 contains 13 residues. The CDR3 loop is CASSLDTTGELFF. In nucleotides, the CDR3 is TGTGCCAGCAGCTTAGACACCACCGGGGAGCTGTTTTTT.

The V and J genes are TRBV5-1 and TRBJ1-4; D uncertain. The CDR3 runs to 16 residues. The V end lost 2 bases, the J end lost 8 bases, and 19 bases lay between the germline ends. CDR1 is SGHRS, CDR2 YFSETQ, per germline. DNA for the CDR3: TGCGCCAGCAGCTTCCCCGGTGAGGGCGAGGAGGAAAAACTGTTTTTT. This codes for CASSFPGEGEEEKLFF.

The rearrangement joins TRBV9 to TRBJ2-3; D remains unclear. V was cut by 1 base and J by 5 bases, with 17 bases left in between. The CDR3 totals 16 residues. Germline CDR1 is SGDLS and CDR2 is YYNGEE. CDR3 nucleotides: TGTGCCAGCAGCGTACTCCTCGCCGCCAATAGAGATACGCAGTATTTT. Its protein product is CASSVLLAANRDTQYF.

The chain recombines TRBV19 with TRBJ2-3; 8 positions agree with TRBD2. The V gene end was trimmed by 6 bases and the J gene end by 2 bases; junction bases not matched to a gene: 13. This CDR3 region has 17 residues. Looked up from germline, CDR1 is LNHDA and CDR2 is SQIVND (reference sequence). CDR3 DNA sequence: TGTGCCAGTAGCAAATGGGCCCAGCGGGGGCTCACAGATACGCAGTATTTT. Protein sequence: CASSKWAQRGLTDTQYF.

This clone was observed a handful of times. CDR3 bases: TGTGCCAGCTCTACCAGGAACAGGGAAGGCACAGATACGCAGTATTTT. Encoded protein: CASSTRNREGTDTQYF. The chain joins TRBV18 to TRBJ2-3; possibly TRBD1 for D (6 bases). The CDR3 length is 16 residues. Per germline, CDR1 KGHSH and CDR2 LQKENI. Trimming removed 6 bases at V and 1 base at J, with 17 bases between.

CDR3 DNA sequence: TGTGCCAGCTCACCCCCCAGGACAGGGGGCAACGAAAAACTGTTTTTT. This encodes CASSPPRTGGNEKLFF. The chain combines TRBV18 with TRBJ1-4; the match to TRBD1 covers 11 bases. J lost 8 bases, V lost 3 bases, and 8 bases had no gene match. Germline V gene data show CDR1 as KGHSH and CDR2 as LQKENI. The CDR3 is 16 residues long.

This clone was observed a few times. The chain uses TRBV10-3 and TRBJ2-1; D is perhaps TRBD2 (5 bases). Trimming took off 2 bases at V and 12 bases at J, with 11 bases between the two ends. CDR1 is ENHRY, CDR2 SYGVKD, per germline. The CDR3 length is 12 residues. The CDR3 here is CAISEPGMPQFF. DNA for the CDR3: TGTGCCATCAGTGAGCCGGGGATGCCGCAGTTCTTC.

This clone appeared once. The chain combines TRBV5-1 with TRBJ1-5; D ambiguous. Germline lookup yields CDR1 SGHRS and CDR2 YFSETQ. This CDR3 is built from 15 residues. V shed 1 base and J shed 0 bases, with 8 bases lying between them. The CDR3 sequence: CASSLTGDSNQPQHF. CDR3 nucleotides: TGCGCCAGCAGCTTGACCGGGGATAGCAATCAGCCCCAGCATTTT.

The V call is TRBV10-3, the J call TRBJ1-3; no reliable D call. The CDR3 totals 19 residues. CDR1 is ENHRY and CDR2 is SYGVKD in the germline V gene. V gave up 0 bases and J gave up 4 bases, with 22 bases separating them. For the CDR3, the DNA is TGTGCCATCAGTGAGTCCCAAATCCTATCGTCCCCTCAAGGAAACACCATATATTTT. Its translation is CAISESQILSSPQGNTIYF.

CDR3 in amino acids: CASSSTVGGYNEQFF. In nucleotides, the CDR3 is TGCGCCAGCAGCTCCACAGTGGGAGGCTACAATGAGCAGTTCTTC. The rearrangement links TRBV5-1 to TRBJ2-1, with D possibly matching TRBD2 (6 bases). The germline CDR1 and CDR2 sequences are SGHRS and YFSETQ. Trimming pared 3 bases from V and 3 bases from J, leaving 13 bases between. This CDR3 has 15 amino acids.

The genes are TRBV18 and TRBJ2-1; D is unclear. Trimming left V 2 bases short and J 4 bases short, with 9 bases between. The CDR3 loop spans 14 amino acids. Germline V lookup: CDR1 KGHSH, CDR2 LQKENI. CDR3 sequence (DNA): TGTGCCAGCTCACCATCAGCCGGGTACAATGAGCAGTTCTTC. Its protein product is CASSPSAGYNEQFF. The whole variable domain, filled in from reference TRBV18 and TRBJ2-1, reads NAGVMQNPRHLVRRRGQEARLRCSPMKGHSHVYWYRQLPEEGLKFMVYLQKENIIDESGMPKERFSAEFPKEGPSILRIQQVVRGDSAAYFCASSPSAGYNEQFFGPGTRLTVL.

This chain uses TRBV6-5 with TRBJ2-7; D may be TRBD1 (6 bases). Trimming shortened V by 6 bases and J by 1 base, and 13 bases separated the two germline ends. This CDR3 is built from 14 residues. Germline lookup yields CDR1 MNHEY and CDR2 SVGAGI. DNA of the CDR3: TGTGCCAGCAGCCAATCAGGGGCATCCTACGAGCAGTACTTC. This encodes CASSQSGASYEQYF.

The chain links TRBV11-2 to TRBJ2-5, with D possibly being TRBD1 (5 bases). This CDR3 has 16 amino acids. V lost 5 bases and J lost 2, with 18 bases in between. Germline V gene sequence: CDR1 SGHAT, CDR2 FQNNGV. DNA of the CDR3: TGTGCCAGCAGCCTCATGGCTAGGGGATGGCAAGAGACCCAGTACTTC. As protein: CASSLMARGWQETQYF.

The CDR3 sequence is CASSSGTGISGNTIYF. CDR3 in DNA: TGCGCCAGCAGCTCCGGGACAGGGATTTCTGGAAACACCATATATTTT. The chain links TRBV4-1 to TRBJ1-3; 9 bases line up with TRBD1. Per the germline V gene, CDR1 is MGHRA and CDR2 is YSYEKL. The ends lost 5 bases at V and 1 base at J; junction bases unmatched: 6. This CDR3 contains 16 residues.

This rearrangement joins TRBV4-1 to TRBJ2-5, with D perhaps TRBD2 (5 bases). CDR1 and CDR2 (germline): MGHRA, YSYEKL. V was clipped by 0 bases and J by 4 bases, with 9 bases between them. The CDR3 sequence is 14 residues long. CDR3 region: CASSQEEGRETQYF. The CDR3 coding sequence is TGCGCCAGCAGCCAAGAAGAGGGAAGAGAGACCCAGTACTTC.

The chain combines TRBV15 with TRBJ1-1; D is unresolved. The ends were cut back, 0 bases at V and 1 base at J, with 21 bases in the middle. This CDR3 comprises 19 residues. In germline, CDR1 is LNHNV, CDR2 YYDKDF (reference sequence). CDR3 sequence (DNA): TGTGCCACCAGCAGAGATAAAAGATATCGCGTTGTTGGGAACACTGAAGCTTTCTTT. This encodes CATSRDKRYRVVGNTEAFF.

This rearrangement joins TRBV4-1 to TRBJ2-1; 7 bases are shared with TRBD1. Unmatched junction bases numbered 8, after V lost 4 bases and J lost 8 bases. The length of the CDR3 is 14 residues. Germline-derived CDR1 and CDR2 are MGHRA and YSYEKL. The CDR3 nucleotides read TGCGCCAGCAGCCGAGAAGACAGGGTCTATGAGCAGTTCTTC. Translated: CASSREDRVYEQFF.

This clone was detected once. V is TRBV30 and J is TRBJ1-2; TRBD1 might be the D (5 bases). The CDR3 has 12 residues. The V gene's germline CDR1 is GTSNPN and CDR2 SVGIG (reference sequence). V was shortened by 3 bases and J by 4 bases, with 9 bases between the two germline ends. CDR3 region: CAWSPGGYGYTF. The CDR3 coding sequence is TGTGCCTGGAGCCCCGGGGGCTATGGCTACACCTTC.

CDR3 sequence reads: CASAGGNQPQHF. The CDR3 bases are TGTGCCAGCGCCGGGGGCAATCAGCCCCAGCATTTT. The chain joins TRBV28 to TRBJ1-5; D is undetermined. V lost 8 bases, J lost 2 bases, and 7 bases lay in between. This CDR3 comprises 12 residues. Looked up from germline, CDR1 is MDHEN and CDR2 is SYDVKM.

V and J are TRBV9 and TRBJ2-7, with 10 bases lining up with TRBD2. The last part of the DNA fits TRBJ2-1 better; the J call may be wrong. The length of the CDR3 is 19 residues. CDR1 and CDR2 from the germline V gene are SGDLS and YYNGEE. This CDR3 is CASSVESTNSGGSYNEQFF. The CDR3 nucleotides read TGTGCCAGCAGCGTAGAATCGACCAATAGCGGGGGGTCCTACAATGAGCAGTTCTTC.

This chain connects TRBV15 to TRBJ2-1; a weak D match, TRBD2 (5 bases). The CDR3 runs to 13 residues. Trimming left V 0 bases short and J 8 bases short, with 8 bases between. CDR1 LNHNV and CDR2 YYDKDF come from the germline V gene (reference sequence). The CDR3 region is CATSRDHGDEQFF. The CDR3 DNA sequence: TGTGCCACCAGCAGAGATCACGGGGATGAGCAGTTCTTC.

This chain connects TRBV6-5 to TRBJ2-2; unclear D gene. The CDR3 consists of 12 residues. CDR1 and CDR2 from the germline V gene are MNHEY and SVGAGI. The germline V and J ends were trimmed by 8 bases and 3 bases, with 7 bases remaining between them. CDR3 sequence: CASSEHTGELFF. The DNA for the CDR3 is TGTGCCAGCTCGGAGCACACCGGGGAGCTGTTTTTT.